This T cell receptor (beta chain) was sequenced for a study of neoadjuvant anti-PD-1 for oral cavity cancer. Time point given: after neoadjuvant nivolumab, at surgical resection. Sequenced by immunoSEQ multiplex PCR; TCRdb stores in-frame clones only, minus some. The sample comprises just over 65,000 clones, roughly 84% of which are singletons, and 3% to 4% rests with the top ten. The origin of this receptor is a person aged 35 to 85 with oral cavity squamous cell carcinoma. The sequencing here drew on PBMCs, taken after nivolumab (anti-PD-1) treatment.

The CDR3 is CASSLGYEQYF. Here the CDR3 DNA reads TGCGCCAGCAGCTTGGGTTACGAGCAGTACTTC. The chain carries TRBV5-1 and TRBJ2-7; no clear D. This CDR3 has 11 residues. CDR1 and CDR2 (germline): SGHRS, YFSETQ. V was cut by 0 bases and J by 4 bases, with 2 bases left in between.